Described below is a single T cell receptor beta chain sequence and its context. TCRdb reworked the 5' RACE reads into one entry per CDR3 protein, no DNA. In total, the table holds 350,000 to 400,000 distinct CDR3 sequences. The data stem from a study of T cells expressing NK-cell markers. Study overall: Seven donors tested HCMV-seropositive and one tested seronegative among the eight sequenced.

CDR3 length equals 13 residues. The V gene's germline CDR1 is DFQATT and CDR2 SNEGSKA (reference sequence). Material for sequencing was blood T cells: a sorted CD56 or NKG2C T cell subset, CD4+ or CD8+ T cells, or bulk PBMC T cells (not recorded which). This TCR derives from a woman between 50 and 59 years old in good health. The J gene is TRBJ1-2, the V gene TRBV20-1. The CDR3 loop reads CSARGSQHYGYTF.